The rows below give T cell receptor beta chains drawn from one sample of a study of breast tumors, draining lymph nodes, adjacent tissues. TCRdb called the multiplex PCR reads again in MiXCR, with one record for every CDR3 protein. The sample carries hundreds of thousands of distinct CDR3 sequences, 32% recorded once. Material: axillary lymph node tissue. The receptors shown here come from a female donor with breast cancer. Some clones in this sample may be carry-over from other donors' samples. Both conserved end residues are part of each CDR3. A D gene is named only where the DNA matches it firmly. Clone size is not always given. Where it is, it says once, few, many or a class for expanded clones.

CSALSGGRGRDEQFF,TGCAGTGCCCTTAGCGGGGGGAGGGGTCGGGATGAGCAGTTCTTC,many,TRBD2,TRBV20-1,TRBJ2-1
CSARDAGRHRDNEQFF,TGCAGTGCTAGAGACGCCGGGAGGCATAGAGACAATGAGCAGTTCTTC,many,TRBD2,TRBV20-1,TRBJ2-1
CASSTRQGAETQYF,TGTGCCAGTAGTACCCGACAGGGGGCAGAGACCCAGTACTTC,many,TRBD1,TRBV19,TRBJ2-5
CASSLGELFF,TGCGCCAGCAGCTTGGGGGAGCTGTTTTTT,NA,NA,TRBV5-1,TRBJ2-2
CASSFTLRQVEAFF,TGTGCCAGCAGCTTTACGCTTCGACAGGTTGAAGCTTTCTTT,few,NA,TRBV7-9,TRBJ1-1
CASLSTGDNQPQHF,TGTGCCAGCCTAAGTACAGGGGACAATCAGCCCCAGCATTTT,many,TRBD1,TRBV6-2/TRBV6-3,TRBJ1-5
CASSKNQGYSPLHF,TGTGCCAGCAGTAAAAACCAGGGGTATTCACCCCTCCACTTT,many,NA,TRBV12-3/TRBV12-4,TRBJ1-6
CASSVDGSRDEQFF,TGTGCCAGCAGCGTAGATGGGAGTAGGGATGAGCAGTTCTTC,many,NA,TRBV9,TRBJ2-1
CSGIGGGGNTIYF,TGCAGTGGCATCGGAGGGGGCGGAAACACCATATATTTT,many,TRBD1,TRBV20-1,TRBJ1-3
CASSLAPAGGWSDTQYF,TGTGCCAGCAGCTTAGCGCCAGCGGGAGGTTGGTCAGATACGCAGTATTTT,many,TRBD2,TRBV7-2,TRBJ2-3
CASSLGRGQGAQPQHF,TGTGCCAGCAGCTTAGGTAGGGGACAGGGGGCACAGCCCCAGCATTTT,NA,TRBD1,TRBV13,TRBJ1-5
CASSGLGASGRGEQFF,TGCGCCAGCAGTGGCTTGGGGGCTAGCGGGAGAGGTGAGCAGTTCTTC,NA,TRBD2,TRBV10-1,TRBJ2-1
CSAPRTGGLAEQYF,TGCAGTGCTCCTCGGACGGGGGGGTTGGCGGAGCAGTACTTC,NA,TRBD2,TRBV20-1,TRBJ2-7
CASRHPGLAAQETQYF,TGTGCCAGCAGGCATCCGGGACTAGCGGCCCAAGAGACCCAGTACTTC,NA,TRBD2,TRBV6-2/TRBV6-3,TRBJ2-5
CASSDESGTSGRWRPYEQYF,TGTGCCAGCAGTGATGAATCCGGGACTAGCGGGAGATGGCGACCCTACGAGCAGTACTTC,many,TRBD2,TRBV2,TRBJ2-7
CASSLGGTERYNEQFF,TGCGCCAGCAGCTTGGGTGGAACCGAGCGTTACAATGAGCAGTTCTTC,many,NA,TRBV5-1,TRBJ2-1
CASSSAGAANEKLFF,TGTGCCAGTAGTTCTGCAGGGGCAGCTAATGAAAAACTGTTTTTT,many,NA,TRBV19,TRBJ1-4
CSARDLGVAGELFF,TGCAGTGCTAGAGATCTAGGGGTGGCAGGGGAGCTGTTTTTT,many,NA,TRBV20-1,TRBJ2-2
CASSFRRGVAKNIQYF,TGTGCCAGCAGTTTTCGTCGAGGGGTGGCCAAAAACATTCAGTACTTC,NA,NA,TRBV6-5,TRBJ2-4
CAISGTSGITGELFF,TGTGCCATCAGCGGGACTAGCGGGATCACCGGGGAGCTGTTTTTT,many,TRBD2,TRBV10-3,TRBJ2-2
CASSLSGVDNEQFF,TGTGCCAGCAGCTTAAGTGGTGTAGACAATGAGCAGTTCTTC,many,NA,TRBV7-6,TRBJ2-1
CSVEGGSSYNEQYF,TGCAGCGTTGAAGGGGGGAGCAGCTACAATGAGCAGTATTTT,NA,NA,TRBV29-1,TRBJ2-3
CASSDGTDRRYGYTF,TGTGCCAGCAGTGACGGGACGGACCGCCGCTATGGCTACACCTTC,many,NA,TRBV12-3/TRBV12-4,TRBJ1-2
CSAGDGNIRAVTQYF,TGCAGTGCTGGGGACGGGAATATACGAGCAGTGACCCAGTACTTC,NA,NA,TRBV20-1,TRBJ2-5
CASSPRGRIYNEQFF,TGTGCCAGCAGTCCCCGAGGGAGGATCTACAATGAGCAGTTCTTC,NA,NA,TRBV6-2/TRBV6-3,TRBJ2-1
CASSQGEGNYGYTF,TGCGCCAGCAGCCAAGGGGAAGGGAACTATGGCTACACCTTC,many,NA,TRBV4-1,TRBJ1-2
CASSPGASGRYEQYF,TGTGCCAGCAGTCCCGGGGCTAGCGGGCGGTACGAGCAGTACTTC,once,TRBD2,TRBV6-5,TRBJ2-7
CATSDYPPRDAFYGYTF,TGTGCCACCAGTGATTACCCCCCCAGAGACGCTTTCTATGGCTACACCTTC,few,NA,TRBV24-1,TRBJ1-2
CASSRDNYGYTF,TGTGCCAGCAGTCGGGACAACTATGGCTACACCTTC,many,NA,TRBV6-2/TRBV6-3,TRBJ1-2
CSARGSGGSYNEQYF,TGCAGTGCTAGAGGTAGCGGGGGTTCCTACAATGAGCAGTATTTT,NA,TRBD2,TRBV20-1,TRBJ2-3
CASSFSISGRVAETQYF,TGTGCCAGCAGTTTCTCGATTAGCGGGAGAGTCGCGGAGACCCAGTACTTC,few,TRBD2,TRBV12-3/TRBV12-4,TRBJ2-5
CASSGGDRAIF,TGTGCCAGTAGTGGAGGGGACAGGGCAATTTTC,NA,TRBD1,TRBV19,TRBJ2-4
CATSREGWGSYEQYF,TGTGCCACCAGCAGAGAAGGTTGGGGTTCCTACGAGCAGTACTTC,NA,NA,TRBV15,TRBJ2-7
CASSLGAEDRRTYEQYF,TGTGCCAGCAGCTTAGGTGCCGAGGACAGGCGAACCTACGAGCAGTACTTC,many,TRBD1,TRBV7-9,TRBJ2-7
CSARDRTSGSSDTGELFF,TGCAGTGCTAGAGATCGGACTAGCGGGAGTTCGGACACCGGGGAGCTGTTTTTT,many,TRBD2,TRBV20-1,TRBJ2-2
CASSLGTYSPLHF,TGTGCCAGCAGTTTAGGGACTTATTCACCCCTCCACTTT,many,NA,TRBV12-3/TRBV12-4,TRBJ1-6
CASSSGHSYEQYF,TGTGCCAGCAGCTCGGGACACTCCTACGAGCAGTACTTC,many,NA,TRBV11-3,TRBJ2-7
CASTSLRGETQYF,TGTGCCAGCACCTCTCTAAGAGGAGAGACCCAGTACTTC,many,NA,TRBV6-5,TRBJ2-5
CASGLQNTEAFF,TGTGCTAGTGGTTTACAGAACACTGAAGCTTTCTTT,NA,NA,TRBV12-5,TRBJ1-1
CASSQDGGGTQYF,TGTGCCAGCAGCCAAGATGGAGGGGGTACGCAGTATTTT,NA,NA,TRBV4-2,TRBJ2-3
CASSQERASFYEQYF,TGTGCCAGCAGTCAAGAGCGGGCCAGCTTCTACGAGCAGTACTTC,NA,NA,TRBV6-1,TRBJ2-7
CASSKVEANTEAFF,TGTGCCAGTAGTAAAGTTGAGGCTAACACTGAAGCTTTCTTT,few,NA,TRBV19,TRBJ1-1
CASGGLAAYNEQYF,TGTGCCAGCGGGGGGCTAGCGGCCTACAATGAGCAGTATTTT,once,NA,TRBV2,TRBJ2-3
CASSLDPNTIYF,TGCGCCAGCAGCTTGGACCCGAACACCATATATTTT,NA,NA,TRBV5-1,TRBJ1-3
CASSHWTGEQFF,TGCGCCAGCAGCCATTGGACAGGGGAGCAGTTCTTC,many,TRBD1,TRBV4-1,TRBJ2-1
CSAPNTGTSHNEQYF,TGCAGTGCTCCCAACACCGGGACTAGCCACAATGAGCAGTATTTT,NA,TRBD2,TRBV20-1,TRBJ2-3
CASRDRGQAGNTIYF,TGTGCCAGCCGAGACAGGGGACAAGCTGGAAACACCATATATTTT,many,TRBD1,TRBV19,TRBJ1-3
CASSLVRGRGTEAFF,TGTGCCAGCAGCTTAGTGAGGGGGCGGGGCACTGAAGCTTTCTTT,NA,TRBD1,TRBV7-2,TRBJ1-1
CASSLSGTVSGNTIYF,TGTGCCAGCAGTTTATCTGGGACAGTCTCTGGAAACACCATATATTTT,many,TRBD1,TRBV12-3/TRBV12-4,TRBJ1-3
CASSLRAGTGGEKLFF,TGTGCCAGCAGTTTAAGGGCCGGGACAGGGGGCGAGAAACTGTTTTTT,many,TRBD1,TRBV12-3/TRBV12-4,TRBJ1-4
CASSNRLNTEAFF,TGTGCCAGTAGCAACCGTCTGAACACTGAAGCTTTCTTT,NA,NA,TRBV19,TRBJ1-1
CASPQRYEKLFF,TGTGCCAGCCCCCAGCGATACGAAAAACTGTTTTTT,NA,NA,TRBV2,TRBJ1-4
CASTYRDYTGELFF,TGTGCCAGCACTTACCGGGACTACACCGGGGAGCTGTTTTTT,many,NA,TRBV6-2/TRBV6-3,TRBJ2-2
CASSGRKGFEQFF,TGTGCCAGCAGCGGCCGGAAGGGTTTTGAGCAGTTCTTC,many,NA,TRBV7-2,TRBJ2-1